The T cell receptor (beta chain) under discussion was sequenced for a study of cytomegalovirus exposure and HLA in healthy donors. Losses at the gene ends were 5 bases for V and 4 bases for J; bases not matched to a gene: 25. This CDR3 spans 23 amino acids. Germline V CDR1 and CDR2: WSHSY, SAAADI. Primers for the PCR totalled 60 Vbeta and 13 Jbeta. Method: immunoSEQ multiplex PCR; TCRdb's copy keeps in-frame clones and lacks some. The sample lists 100,000 to 150,000 clones; over 15% were seen once. Points on this clone: The target antigen is unknown.

Overall study findings and caveats: The classifier reportedly diagnosed cytomegalovirus status with high specificity and sensitivity.

The gene calls are TRBV10-2 and TRBJ2-1; 14 bases agree with TRBD2. The receptor's source is a female donor in good health and CMV-seropositive. Sequenced material: PBMCs. CDR3: CASSKTGLAGVPRSYSTYNEQFF. CDR3 sequence (DNA): TGCGCCAGCAGTAAGACGGGACTAGCGGGAGTTCCAAGATCGTATAGCACGTACAATGAGCAGTTCTTC.